The TCR beta chain under discussion was sequenced for a study of blood T cells in healthy people across ages. Each donor had 8.5 to 10 milliliters of peripheral blood drawn. Primers used in a second PCR of about 6 to 12 cycles were a sample-barcoded 5' primer and a J-beta primer mix. TCRdb re-called the 5' RACE reads with MiXCR, one entry per CDR3 protein. The table shows some 1.4 million distinct CDR3 sequences, with 35% to 45% occurring only once. Germline assignment: CDR1 DFQATT and CDR2 SNEGSKA (reference sequence). The CDR3 is 17 amino acids. V was cut by 1 base and J by 2 bases, with 15 bases left in between.

The V and J genes are TRBV20-1 and TRBJ2-6; D assignment may be TRBD1 or TRBD2 (5 bases each). Sequencing was performed on blood. The sequence was obtained from a woman under 30 in good health. CDR3 DNA sequence: TGCAGTGCTAGAGTGGGGGTTTCTGCCCCTGGGGCCAACGTCCTGACTTTC. Its protein product is CSARVGVSAPGANVLTF.